The 19 T cell receptor beta chains below all came from one sample that was sequenced in a study of neurological immune-mediated disorders. TCRdb recomputed calls from the 5' RACE reads with MiXCR, one row per CDR3 protein. The table includes 85,000 to 110,000 distinct CDR3 sequences, 10% to 12% detected once. The time point denotes: longitudinal time-point 3. The sequencing input was PBMCs. Receptors were obtained from a female donor with HTLV-1-associated myelopathy (HAM/TSP).

This clonotype occurred once. This chain uses TRBV7-8 with TRBJ1-1; D call uncertain. The CDR3 totals 12 residues. V lost 4 bases and J 7 bases, leaving 10 bases between the germline ends. Germline V gene sequence: CDR1 SGHVS, CDR2 FQNEAQ. The CDR3 coding sequence is TGTGCCAGCAGCTCCCAAGGTATTGAAGCTTTCTTT. Protein: CASSSQGIEAFF. The full variable domain, completed using reference TRBV7-8 and TRBJ1-1, is GAGVSQSPRYKVAKRGQDVALRCDPISGHVSLFWYQQALGQGPEFLTYFQNEAQLDKSGLPSDRFFAERPEGSVSTLKIQRTQQEDSAVYLCASSSQGIEAFFGQGTRLTVV.

Of note for this clonotype: A much larger clonotype is one base distant, so this may be a read error. The chain recombines TRBV20-1 with TRBJ2-3; tentatively, D is TRBD2 (5 bases). Trimming shortened V by 7 bases and J by 2 bases, and 13 bases separated the two germline ends. CDR3 length: 13 residues. Germline V lookup: CDR1 DFQATT, CDR2 SNEGSKA (reference sequence). The CDR3 DNA reads TGCAGTGGATCCGGGGTGGTCACAGATACGCAGTATTTT. The encoded protein is CSGSGVVTDTQYF.

This clonotype was detected a few times. The chain combines TRBV20-1 with TRBJ2-5, with D perhaps matching TRBD2 (6 bases). The V gene lost 1 base and the J gene lost 5 bases, with 14 bases spanning the gap. CDR3 length: 14 amino acids. Germline loops: CDR1 DFQATT, CDR2 SNEGSKA (reference sequence). CDR3 residues: CSARGGRGGETQYF. CDR3 coding DNA: TGCAGTGCTAGAGGAGGTAGGGGAGGCGAGACCCAGTACTTC.

This clonotype was seen at least ten times. This rearrangement joins TRBV29-1 to TRBJ2-2; 13 bases are a match to TRBD2. In germline, CDR1 is SQVTM, CDR2 ANQGSEA. The junction had 7 bases not matched to a gene; V was cut back by 4 bases and J by 2 bases. The CDR3 consists of 17 residues. The CDR3 sequence is CSVAGTSGVLNTGELFF. CDR3 bases: TGCAGCGTTGCCGGGACTAGCGGGGTTTTAAACACCGGGGAGCTGTTTTTT.

Details on this clonotype: An end of the junction differs from the germline gene, which may be a read error. The V and J genes are TRBV6-5 and TRBJ2-2; 8 bases are shared with TRBD1. The CDR3 contains 15 residues. The V gene's germline CDR1 is MNHEY and CDR2 SVGAGI. The CDR3 region has the DNA TGTACCAGCAGTTACTCAACAGGGGGCACCGGGGAGCTGTTTTTT. Translated, it gives CTSSYSTGGTGELFF.

V gene TRBV20-1 combines with J gene TRBJ2-7; possible D gene TRBD2, 6 bases. In germline, CDR1 is DFQATT, CDR2 SNEGSKA (reference sequence). The V end was cut by 6 bases, the J end by 5 bases, with 14 bases between. The CDR3 is made up of 12 amino acids. CDR3 sequence reads: CSAEGSSDEQYF. Here the CDR3 DNA reads TGCAGTGCCGAGGGTTCTAGCGACGAGCAGTACTTC.

Only a few counts were recorded for this clonotype. V usage is TRBV12-3 or TRBV12-4 and J usage is TRBJ1-5; TRBD1 might be the D (5 bases). Trimming stripped 2 bases from V and 12 bases from J, with 8 bases between. CDR3 length: 11 amino acids. The CDR3 bases are TGTGCCAGCAGTTTATGGGGGATCCAGCATTTT. Translating it yields CASSLWGIQHF.

In nucleotides, the CDR3 is TGCAGTGCCCGAGCGGGGTTAGACTACGAGCAGTACTTC. Translated, it gives CSARAGLDYEQYF. This chain uses TRBV20-1 with TRBJ2-7, with TRBD2 matching over 7 bases. Germline V gene sequence: CDR1 DFQATT, CDR2 SNEGSKA (reference sequence). The CDR3 runs to 13 residues. V shed 6 bases, J shed 3 bases, and the junction held 8 bases outside the gene matches.

Ten or more counts support this clonotype. This rearrangement joins TRBV4-1 to TRBJ2-3; no reliable D call. The V gene's germline CDR1 is MGHRA and CDR2 YSYEKL. The CDR3 totals 16 residues. Trimming left V 3 bases short and J 0 bases short, with 13 bases between. As DNA, the CDR3 is TGCGCCAGCAGCCACCGTAAGGGCGCTAGCACAGATACGCAGTATTTT. This gives the protein CASSHRKGASTDTQYF.

This clonotype was picked up a small number of times. This chain joins TRBV6-5 and TRBJ1-2; 10 bases agree with TRBD1. Germline CDR1 reads MNHEY; CDR2 reads SVGAGI. Germline trimming cut 2 bases from V and 1 base from J; bases unmatched to any gene: 1. The CDR3 extends over 15 amino acids. The CDR3 DNA sequence: TGTGCCAGCAGTTACCGGGACAGGGGTAACTATGGCTACACCTTC. Residues: CASSYRDRGNYGYTF.

This clonotype was seen many times. This chain links TRBV9 with TRBJ2-7; the D call may be TRBD1 or TRBD2 (6 bases each). Germline V gene lookup returns CDR1 SGDLS and CDR2 YYNGEE. Between the trimmed V and J ends, which lost 3 bases and 6 bases, there was a span of 13 bases. This CDR3 has 13 residues. CDR3 in DNA: TGTGCCAGCAGCGGGCTCAGGGGAGGCGAGCAGTACTTC. It specifies CASSGLRGGEQYF.

Ten or more counts support this clonotype. The chain joins TRBV28 to TRBJ2-6; tentatively, D is TRBD2 (5 bases). This CDR3 comprises 17 residues. Germline CDR1 MDHEN, CDR2 SYDVKM. V was shortened by 6 bases and J by 0 bases, with 15 bases between the two germline ends. The CDR3 nucleotides are TGTGCCAGCAGCTCAAGGGTACGGGACTCTGGGGCCAACGTCCTGACTTTC. Protein product: CASSSRVRDSGANVLTF.

This rearrangement joins TRBV6-1 to TRBJ2-3; 7 bases fit TRBD2. This CDR3 comprises 13 residues. The trim removed 10 bases at V and 6 bases at J, leaving 10 bases unmatched. The germline CDR1 and CDR2 sequences are MNHNS and SASEGT. CDR3 bases: TGTGCCACCCCAAGACTAGCCTCGGATACGCAGTATTTT. Its protein product is CATPRLASDTQYF.

This clonotype occurred many times. The chain recombines TRBV12-3 or TRBV12-4 with TRBJ2-7; 9 bases are a match to TRBD1. V trimming: 7 bases; J trimming: 5 bases; junction bases outside the gene matches: 12. The CDR3 covers 15 residues. The CDR3 region is CASKEGGTGRHEQYF. The CDR3 DNA sequence: TGTGCCAGCAAAGAGGGCGGGACAGGGCGCCACGAGCAGTACTTC.

This clonotype was recorded many times. J is TRBJ2-2 and V is TRBV7-7; the D is unclear. Germline CDR1 SSHAT, CDR2 FNYEAQ (reference sequence). The V gene lost 6 bases and the J gene lost 0 bases, with 17 bases spanning the gap. The CDR3 is made up of 17 amino acids. The CDR3 sequence is CASSFGPNYANTGELFF. CDR3 nucleotides: TGTGCCAGCAGTTTCGGACCGAACTACGCGAACACCGGGGAGCTGTTTTTT.

With regard to this clonotype: The missing conserved phenylalanine or tryptophan at the end of this CDR3 makes a read error likely. This chain joins TRBV9 and TRBJ2-7, with a possible D match to TRBD1 (6 bases). The CDR3 totals 16 residues. Germline values: CDR1 SGDLS, CDR2 YYNGEE. Trimming removed 4 bases at V and 3 bases at J, with 20 bases between. The CDR3 coding sequence is TGTGCCAGCAGCATAGGTCCCGGGACAACCAGCTACGAGCAGTACTTA. The encoded protein is CASSIGPGTTSYEQYL.

The sample holds many counts of this clonotype. The CDR3 bases are TGTGCCAGCAGCTTAAACAGGGGGCTGGAGACCCAGTACTTC. Translation: CASSLNRGLETQYF. The J gene is TRBJ2-5, the V gene TRBV11-2; TRBD1 matches at 9 bases. Germline CDR1 is SGHAT and CDR2 is FQNNGV. With V trimmed by 2 bases and J by 5 bases, 3 bases remained unmatched. The CDR3 consists of 14 residues.

This clonotype was recorded at least ten times. The chain employs TRBV27 and TRBJ2-3, with 11 bases identical to TRBD1. Germline trimming cut 5 bases from V and 4 bases from J; bases unmatched to any gene: 8. There are 16 residues in the CDR3. Germline CDR1 is MNHEY and CDR2 is SMNVEV (reference sequence). The CDR3 is CASSQLRTGGADTQYF. CDR3 sequence (DNA): TGTGCCAGCAGTCAACTGAGGACAGGGGGCGCAGATACGCAGTATTTT.

The table lists this clonotype with many counts. This rearrangement joins TRBV11-1 to TRBJ2-3; 12 nucleotides match TRBD2. The CDR3 extends over 16 amino acids. The trim removed 5 bases at V and 6 bases at J, leaving 9 bases unmatched. Germline CDR1 is SGHAT and CDR2 is FQDESV (reference sequence). The DNA for the CDR3 is TGTGCCAGCAGCCCCCTAGCGGGGGGGTCTAGGGATACGCAGTATTTT. It yields the protein CASSPLAGGSRDTQYF.